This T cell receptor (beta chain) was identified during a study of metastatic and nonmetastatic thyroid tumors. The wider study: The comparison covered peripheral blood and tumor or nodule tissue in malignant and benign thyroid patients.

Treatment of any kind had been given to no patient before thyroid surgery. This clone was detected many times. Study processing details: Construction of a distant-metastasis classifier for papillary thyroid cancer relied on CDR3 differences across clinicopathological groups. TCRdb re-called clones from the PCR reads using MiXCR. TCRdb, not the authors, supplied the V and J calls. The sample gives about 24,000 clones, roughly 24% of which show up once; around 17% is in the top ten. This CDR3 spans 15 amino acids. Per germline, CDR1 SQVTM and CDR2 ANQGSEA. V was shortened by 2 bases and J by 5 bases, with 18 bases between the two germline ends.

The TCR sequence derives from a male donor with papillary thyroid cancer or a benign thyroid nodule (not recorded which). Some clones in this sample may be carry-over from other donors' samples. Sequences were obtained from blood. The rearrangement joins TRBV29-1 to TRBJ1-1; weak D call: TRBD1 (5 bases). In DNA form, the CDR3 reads TGCAGCGTTGAAAGCCTTCAAAGGGGACGGACTGAAGCTTTCTTT. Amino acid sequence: CSVESLQRGRTEAFF. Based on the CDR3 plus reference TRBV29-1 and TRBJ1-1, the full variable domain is SAVISQKPSRDICQRGTSLTIQCQVDSQVTMMFWYRQQPGQSLTLIATANQGSEATYESGFVIDKFPISRPNLTFSTLTVSNMSPEDSSIYLCSVESLQRGRTEAFFGQGTRLTVV.